These 17 T cell receptor beta chains originate from one sample sequenced in a study of vaccination and CD4 T cells after COVID-19. For these TCRs, the target antigens are not known. The assay that was used to sequence DNA from cultured CD4+ T cells was the Oncomine TCR Beta short-read assay. Via MiXCR, TCRdb re-called the PCR reads, giving one row per CDR3 protein. This table holds 650 to 850 distinct CDR3 sequences, about 14% found once. The treatment is: approximately 9-day PBMC culture with coronavirus spike peptide pools or control peptides (ViraFEST assay). Investigators obtained the unexposed donor's CD4+ T cells before the COVID-19 pandemic (2011-2018). The sample was CD4+ T cells from blood, cultured in vitro. These TCRs come from a human donor in good health.

By sample fraction, this clonotype is large (0.1 to 1%). J is TRBJ2-7 and V is TRBV7-2, with D perhaps TRBD1 or TRBD2 (6 bases each). Germline-derived CDR1 and CDR2 are SGHTA and FQGNSA. This CDR3 is built from 16 residues. Trimming cost V 1 base and J 0 bases, with 13 bases left between them. CDR3 DNA: TGTGCCAGCAGCTTAGTATACGGGGGCGCCTCCTACGAGCAGTACTTC. As protein: CASSLVYGGASYEQYF.

The chain links TRBV5-6 to TRBJ2-6; 7 bases line up with TRBD1. CDR3 length equals 17 residues. The ends lost 2 bases at V and 0 bases at J; junction bases unmatched: 5. In germline, CDR1 is SGHDT, CDR2 YYEEEE. CDR3 residues: CASSFGQAGSGANVLTF. The CDR3 coding sequence is TGTGCCAGCAGCTTCGGACAGGCCGGCTCTGGGGCCAACGTCCTGACTTTC.

This clonotype is termed large. The rearrangement links TRBV20-1 to TRBJ2-5, with TRBD1 identical over 7 bases. CDR3 length equals 13 residues. CDR1 and CDR2 (germline): DFQATT, SNEGSKA (reference sequence). Trimming at V came to 5 bases and at J to 5 bases, leaving 8 bases not matched to a gene. The CDR3 region has the DNA TGCAGTGCTCGCCCGGGACAGCAGGAGACCCAGTACTTC. Translating gives CSARPGQQETQYF.

By its share, this clonotype is large (0.1 to 1%). This sequence joins TRBV7-2 and TRBJ2-1; 7 nucleotides line up with TRBD2. The CDR3 spans 12 residues. The ends lost 4 bases at V and 11 bases at J; junction bases unmatched: 5. Germline V gene data show CDR1 as SGHTA and CDR2 as FQGNSA. The CDR3 protein is CASSSRTRKQFF. The CDR3 region has the DNA TGTGCCAGCAGCTCCCGGACTAGGAAGCAGTTCTTC.

Only a few counts were recorded for this clonotype. This sequence joins TRBV28 and TRBJ1-4, with 7 bases that match TRBD1. V lost 2 bases and J lost 1; bases outside the gene matches: 7. CDR3 length: 17 residues. CDR1 is MDHEN, CDR2 SYDVKM, per germline. CDR3 region: CASSLGRGLRTNEKLFF. CDR3 coding DNA: TGTGCCAGCAGTTTAGGTAGGGGGCTCCGAACTAATGAAAAACTGTTTTTT.

This clonotype is labeled as medium-sized. The chain uses TRBV7-9 and TRBJ2-1; D unresolved. The CDR3 is 15 residues long. Germline CDR1 reads SEHNR; CDR2 reads FQNEAQ (reference sequence). V was trimmed by 4 bases and J by 5 bases, leaving 15 bases between them. The CDR3 DNA follows: TGTGCCAGCAGCTCACAATTAAAGGACCACAATGAGCAGTTCTTC. Translated, it gives CASSSQLKDHNEQFF. The entire variable domain, with the rest obtained from reference TRBV7-9 and TRBJ2-1, is as follows: DTGVSQNPRHKITKRGQNVTFRCDPISEHNRLYWYRQTLGQGPEFLTYFQNEAQLEKSRLLSDRFSAERPKGSFSTLEIQRTEQGDSAMYLCASSSQLKDHNEQFFGPGTRLTVL.

This clonotype is classed as medium-sized. J is TRBJ2-4 and V is TRBV20-1; 9 bases map to TRBD2. Trimming at V came to 6 bases and at J to 1 base, leaving 4 bases not matched to a gene. CDR1 and CDR2 (germline): DFQATT, SNEGSKA (reference sequence). The CDR3 spans 14 residues. CDR3 region: CSAASGGAKNIQYF. CDR3 DNA: TGCAGTGCAGCCAGCGGGGGGGCCAAAAACATTCAGTACTTC.

The gene calls are TRBV5-1 and TRBJ2-1, with 12 bases identical to TRBD1. The germline CDR1 and CDR2 sequences are SGHRS and YFSETQ. There are 16 residues in the CDR3. V dropped 4 bases and J dropped 9; count of bases not matched to a gene: 11. CDR3 sequence: CASSVNPGQGAGEQFF. In DNA, the CDR3 is TGCGCCAGCAGCGTAAACCCGGGACAGGGGGCGGGTGAGCAGTTCTTC.

About this clonotype: With a much larger clone just one base away, this may be a read error. The chain combines TRBV30 with TRBJ2-7; D uncertain. This CDR3 contains 14 residues. Germline V gives CDR1 GTSNPN, CDR2 SVGIG (reference sequence). V was shortened by 7 bases and J by 7 bases, with 23 bases between the two germline ends. The CDR3 DNA is TGTGCCTCTACGTACCAGCCCTCTTTGGGGGAGCAGTACTTC. It translates to CASTYQPSLGEQYF.

This clonotype was seen only a few times. V gene TRBV5-1 combines with J gene TRBJ2-7; D remains ambiguous. The CDR3 sequence is 15 residues long. Germline assignment: CDR1 SGHRS and CDR2 YFSETQ. V was shortened by 0 bases and J by 2 bases, with 12 bases between the two germline ends. CDR3 DNA: TGCGCCAGCAGCTTGGGGCGACAAGGCGCCTACGAGCAGTACTTC. It codes for CASSLGRQGAYEQYF. The whole variable domain, remainder taken from reference TRBV5-1 and TRBJ2-7, is KAGVTQTPRYLIKTRGQQVTLSCSPISGHRSVSWYQQTPGQGLQFLFEYFSETQRNKGNFPGRFSGRQFSNSRSEMNVSTLELGDSALYLCASSLGRQGAYEQYFGPGTRLTVT.

By proportion, this clonotype is large. The gene calls are TRBV20-1 and TRBJ2-1; D might be TRBD1 (6 bases). Germline V CDR1 and CDR2: DFQATT, SNEGSKA (reference sequence). V shed 3 bases and J shed 4 bases, with 16 bases lying between them. This CDR3 is 15 amino acids long. CDR3 coding DNA: TGCAGTGCTAGGTCCAGGGGCGCTGGTTACAATGAGCAGTTCTTC. Protein sequence: CSARSRGAGYNEQFF.

This clonotype is judged large. The rearrangement links TRBV19 to TRBJ1-6; D call uncertain. The CDR3 contains 15 residues. Germline values: CDR1 LNHDA, CDR2 SQIVND (reference sequence). Trimming stripped 5 bases from V and 5 bases from J, with 13 bases between. The CDR3 nucleotides are TGTGCCAGTAGTGTTACCGGGAACCATAATTCACCCCTCCACTTT. Its translation: CASSVTGNHNSPLHF.

The sample holds one count of this clonotype. A much larger clone lies one base from this, so it may be a read error. V gene TRBV28 combines with J gene TRBJ1-2; 9 bases map to TRBD1. V trimming: 4 bases; J trimming: 0 bases; junction bases outside the gene matches: 6. This CDR3 comprises 16 residues. Germline V gene data show CDR1 as MDHEN and CDR2 as SYDVKM. For the CDR3, the DNA is TGTGCCAGCAGTTCTGCCGGGACAGGGACTAACTATGGCTACACCTTC. Translation: CASSSAGTGTNYGYTF.

This chain uses TRBV30 with TRBJ2-1; D is possibly TRBD1 or TRBD2 (5 bases each). The CDR3 length is 14 residues. The germline V gene encodes CDR1 GTSNPN and CDR2 SVGIG (reference sequence). V lost 0 bases to trimming and J lost 7 bases, with 13 bases between them. The CDR3 nucleotides are TGTGCCTGGAGTGTGTGGGGGATGACAAATGAGCAGTTCTTC. Its translation is CAWSVWGMTNEQFF.

By frequency in the sample, this clonotype is medium-sized (0.01 to 0.1%). The chain couples TRBV6-5 to TRBJ2-7; D gene ambiguous. This CDR3 spans 14 amino acids. The ends were cut back, 2 bases at V and 2 bases at J, with 10 bases in the middle. The germline V gene has CDR1 MNHEY and CDR2 SVGAGI. The CDR3 is CASSYPGRTYEQYF. The CDR3 DNA reads as TGTGCCAGCAGTTACCCTGGACGTACCTACGAGCAGTACTTC.

This clonotype is medium-sized (0.01 to 0.1%) within its sample. The chain couples TRBV27 to TRBJ1-4, with unresolved D. The CDR3 has 14 residues. V lost 5 bases, J lost 10 bases, and 17 bases lay in between. From germline, CDR1 is MNHEY and CDR2 SMNVEV (reference sequence). The chain's CDR3 is CASSIQPSGRKLFF. The CDR3 DNA reads as TGTGCCAGCAGTATACAGCCATCCGGTCGAAAACTGTTTTTT.

This clonotype has only a few counts. The V and J genes are TRBV5-1 and TRBJ1-5, with D maybe TRBD1 (5 bases). Trimming removed 0 bases at V and 6 bases at J, with 10 bases between. The length of the CDR3 is 14 residues. Germline CDR1 reads SGHRS; CDR2 reads YFSETQ. CDR3 amino acids: CASSLEGRAQPQHF. Written as DNA, the CDR3 is TGCGCCAGCAGCTTGGAGGGCAGGGCTCAGCCCCAGCATTTT.